Each of the 18 T cell receptor beta chains below was sequenced from the same sample in a study of blood T cell repertoires in COVID-19. Assay used: immunoSEQ multiplex PCR; TCRdb lists only in-frame clones, some missing. The sample lists more than 300,000 clones, roughly 85% occurring once. Sequencing was done on a sample of PBMCs or T cells enriched from blood (not recorded which). These receptors were collected from a woman between 25 and 40 years old who had recovered from COVID-19.

CDR3: CASTDRVASHEQFF. The CDR3 nucleotides are TGCGCCAGCACCGACAGGGTTGCATCCCATGAGCAGTTCTTC. V is TRBV5-1 and J is TRBJ2-1; 7 nucleotides agree with TRBD1. The CDR3 is 14 amino acids. Germline V gene data show CDR1 as SGHRS and CDR2 as YFSETQ. J lost 8 bases, V lost 6 bases, and 11 bases had no gene match.

The chain employs TRBV7-9 and TRBJ1-1, with 7 bases aligning to TRBD1. Trimming took 5 bases from V and 3 from J; bases not matched to a gene: 6. This CDR3 region has 14 residues. Germline loops: CDR1 SEHNR, CDR2 FQNEAQ (reference sequence). CDR3 DNA: TGTGCCAGCAGCACCAAAGACAGGGACACTGAAGCTTTCTTT. Translating gives CASSTKDRDTEAFF.

The chain employs TRBV7-2 and TRBJ1-6; D is undetermined. V dropped 5 bases and J dropped 0 bases, with 11 bases sitting between them. Germline CDR1 reads SGHTA; CDR2 reads FQGNSA. The CDR3 spans 16 residues. DNA for the CDR3: TGTGCCAGCAGCCATTGGGAGAGCTCCTATAATTCACCCCTCCACTTT. As protein: CASSHWESSYNSPLHF. Complete variable domain (other parts from reference TRBV7-2 and TRBJ1-6): GAGVSQSPSNKVTEKGKDVELRCDPISGHTALYWYRQSLGQGLEFLIYFQGNSAPDKSGLPSDRFSAERTGGSVSTLTIQRTQQEDSAVYLCASSHWESSYNSPLHFGNGTRLTVT.

Here the CDR3 reads CASSANRGYNEQFF. The CDR3 region has the DNA TGCGCCAGCAGCGCAAACCGGGGTTACAATGAGCAGTTCTTC. The chain couples TRBV5-1 to TRBJ2-1; tentatively, D is TRBD2 (5 bases). Germline CDR1 and CDR2: SGHRS and YFSETQ. Deletions cut 4 bases from V and 4 bases from J, with 12 bases between. The CDR3 is 14 amino acids.

The CDR3 DNA reads TGTGCCAGTAGTTTCGGGACTAGCGGGGGAGAGACCCAGTACTTC. The encoded protein is CASSFGTSGGETQYF. The V call is TRBV19, the J call TRBJ2-5; 14 bases are shared with TRBD2. With 5 bases clipped from V and 4 bases from J, the junction kept 3 bases outside the gene matches. This CDR3 is built from 15 residues. Germline V gives CDR1 LNHDA, CDR2 SQIVND (reference sequence).

The rearrangement links TRBV7-9 to TRBJ1-2; perhaps TRBD1 as D (5 bases). CDR3 size: 15 residues. The V and J ends lost 4 bases and 0 bases respectively, with 12 bases between them. The germline CDR1 and CDR2 sequences are SEHNR and FQNEAQ (reference sequence). This CDR3 is CASSSQGTANYGYTF. CDR3 DNA: TGTGCCAGCAGCTCCCAGGGTACCGCTAACTATGGCTACACCTTC.

The chain is built from TRBV6-5 and TRBJ2-1, with TRBD2 matching 9 bases. Per the germline V gene, CDR1 is MNHEY and CDR2 is SVGAGI. V was pared by 4 bases and J by 9 bases, with 13 bases of the junction left unmatched. The CDR3 has 16 amino acids. The CDR3 nucleotides read TGTGCCAGCAGTTCCTATCGGCGGGGGGGCCAAGTTGAGCAGTTCTTC. Protein sequence: CASSSYRRGGQVEQFF.

This chain links TRBV10-3 with TRBJ1-4; D is undetermined. Between the trimmed V and J ends, which lost 4 bases and 7 bases, there was a span of 7 bases. CDR3 length equals 12 residues. The germline CDR1 and CDR2 sequences are ENHRY and SYGVKD. In nucleotides, the CDR3 is TGTGCCATCAGTGCCTATGGTGAAAAACTGTTTTTT. Translating it yields CAISAYGEKLFF.

This clone has a single count. This chain uses TRBV5-8 with TRBJ1-4; tentative D call: TRBD1 (6 bases). Germline V CDR1 and CDR2: SGHTS, YDEGEE. This CDR3 has 16 residues. V was clipped by 0 bases and J by 6 bases, with 15 bases between them. CDR3 DNA sequence: TGTGCCAGCAGCTTGGGGGTGGACAGCGGCGATGAAAAACTGTTTTTT. Protein sequence: CASSLGVDSGDEKLFF.

This chain connects TRBV19 to TRBJ2-6; 9 bases are shared with TRBD2. J lost 0 bases, V lost 0 bases, and 9 bases had no gene match. The CDR3 runs 20 residues. Germline CDR1 reads LNHDA; CDR2 reads SQIVND (reference sequence). CDR3 nucleotide sequence: TGTGCCAGTAGTATAGATCCCCCATCTAGCGGGGTCTCTGGGGCCAACGTCCTGACTTTC. Protein product: CASSIDPPSSGVSGANVLTF.

V gene TRBV24-1 combines with J gene TRBJ2-2; TRBD2 matches at 8 bases. This CDR3 spans 16 amino acids. V lost 4 bases to trimming and J lost 3 bases; unmatched junction nucleotides: 6. CDR1 and CDR2 from the germline V gene are KGHDR and SFDVKD. CDR3 DNA: TGTGCCACCAGTGAGGCCGTGGGACTAGACACCGGGGAGCTGTTTTTT. It is translated as CATSEAVGLDTGELFF.

The CDR3 DNA reads as TGCGCCAGCAGTGGGATCGACAGGGTGGACTATGGCTACACCTTC. This sequence encodes CASSGIDRVDYGYTF. The gene calls are TRBV10-2 and TRBJ1-2; 7 bases agree with TRBD1. CDR1 is WSHSY and CDR2 is SAAADI in the germline V gene. Trimming at V came to 4 bases and at J to 3 bases, leaving 8 bases not matched to a gene. There are 15 residues in the CDR3.

The V gene is TRBV5-1, the J gene TRBJ2-2; 9 nucleotides agree with TRBD1. This CDR3 region has 16 residues. Unmatched junction bases numbered 8, after V lost 4 bases and J lost 4 bases. Germline loops: CDR1 SGHRS, CDR2 YFSETQ. CDR3 bases: TGCGCCAGCAGCCCCACGACAGGGGGATTCACCGGGGAGCTGTTTTTT. As protein: CASSPTTGGFTGELFF.

The V gene is TRBV4-1, the J gene TRBJ1-2, with TRBD1 identical over 7 bases. V gave up 3 bases and J gave up 2 bases; unmatched junction bases: 6. Looked up from germline, CDR1 is MGHRA and CDR2 is YSYEKL. This CDR3 is built from 15 residues. The CDR3 DNA reads as TGCGCCAGCAGCCAGCCCCCGGGACAGAACTATGGCTACACCTTC. Translation gives CASSQPPGQNYGYTF.

The J gene is TRBJ1-1, the V gene TRBV4-2, with D unclear. Per germline, CDR1 LGHNA and CDR2 YNFKEQ. The CDR3 totals 14 residues. Trimming cost V 0 bases and J 6 bases, with 11 bases left between them. The CDR3 DNA is TGTGCCAGCAGCCAAGATCGTGGCGGGGCTGAAGCTTTCTTT. It is translated as CASSQDRGGAEAFF.

V gene TRBV10-1 combines with J gene TRBJ2-5; TRBD2 matches at 10 bases. The germline gives CDR1 WNHNN, CDR2 SYGVQD (reference sequence). CDR3 size: 17 residues. V was clipped by 3 bases and J by 4 bases; unmatched bases: 11. The CDR3 region has the DNA TGCGCCAGCAGTGAAAGCGGGGGGGCCTCGGGACGAGAGACCCAGTACTTC. It specifies CASSESGGASGRETQYF.

V gene TRBV9 combines with J gene TRBJ1-6; D ambiguous. Germline V gene lookup returns CDR1 SGDLS and CDR2 YYNGEE. V lost 0 bases and J 6 bases, leaving 7 bases between the germline ends. The CDR3 consists of 14 residues. CDR3 region: CASSVVAVNSPLHF. CDR3 in DNA: TGTGCCAGCAGCGTAGTGGCTGTTAATTCACCCCTCCACTTT.

The CDR3 DNA is TGTGCCAGCAGTTACCTGGGGGCGGGCGGCTCTGGGGCCAACGTCCTGACTTTC. Protein product: CASSYLGAGGSGANVLTF. The chain carries TRBV6-2 or TRBV6-3 and TRBJ2-6; maybe TRBD1 (6 bases). Germline assignment: CDR1 MNHEY and CDR2 SVGEGT. CDR3 length equals 18 residues. The V end lost 2 bases, the J end lost 0 bases, and 14 bases lay between the germline ends.